The 31 T cell receptor beta chains presented below share a single source sample, sequenced in a study of spatial heterogeneity in lung cancer. Study-wide findings and caveats: One measure, the expanded intratumoral alpha and beta TCR count, tracked tumor mutation counts.

No antigen has been assigned to these receptors. Described time point: sample taken at primary tumor resection. TCRdb analysed the 5' RACE reads with MiXCR anew, one entry per CDR3 protein. Of 6,000 to 8,000 distinct CDR3 sequences in the sample, less than 9% are singletons; the top ten hold 8.3%. Sequenced material: lung tumor tissue, taken at surgery. Receptor source: a male donor with early-stage non-small cell lung cancer.

This clonotype is medium-sized. The chain has TRBV6-5 and TRBJ2-3; 12 bases fit TRBD2. Unmatched junction bases numbered 8, after V lost 9 bases and J lost 1 base. Germline CDR1 is MNHEY and CDR2 is SVGAGI. This CDR3 spans 16 amino acids. The CDR3 spells CASRRLAGERTDTQYF. In DNA form, the CDR3 reads TGTGCCAGTCGACGACTAGCGGGGGAACGCACAGATACGCAGTATTTT.

This clonotype was seen only a few times. The chain employs TRBV12-3 or TRBV12-4 and TRBJ2-5, with D uncertain. The CDR3 has 13 amino acids. Trimming removed 3 bases at V and 7 bases at J, with 12 bases between. The CDR3 nucleotides are TGTGCCAGCAGTTTTGGCGAAAGAGGGACCCAGTACTTC. Protein sequence: CASSFGERGTQYF.

This clonotype is labeled medium-sized. The J gene is TRBJ1-2, the V gene TRBV6-5, with D hard to call. V lost 6 bases to trimming and J lost 8 bases, with 19 bases between them. CDR3 length: 14 residues. Germline V gene lookup returns CDR1 MNHEY and CDR2 SVGAGI. The CDR3 DNA is TGTGCCAGCAGAGAGGTCCCGGAGGTAAAGGGCTACACCTTC. Translation gives CASREVPEVKGYTF.

This clonotype was seen many times. The chain employs TRBV20-1 and TRBJ2-1; 8 positions agree with TRBD2. CDR3 size: 14 residues. The V gene's germline CDR1 is DFQATT and CDR2 SNEGSKA (reference sequence). V shed 6 bases and J 9 bases; nucleotides not matched to a gene: 13. The CDR3 region has the DNA TGCAGTGCAGCGGCGGGACTAGAAGTCTCTGAGCAGTTCTTC. The encoded protein is CSAAAGLEVSEQFF.

This clonotype is categorized as medium-sized (0.01 to 0.1%). The chain recombines TRBV6-5 with TRBJ2-7, with unresolved D. This CDR3 is built from 14 residues. Trimming took off 2 bases at V and 1 base at J, with 9 bases between the two ends. Germline V gives CDR1 MNHEY, CDR2 SVGAGI. The CDR3 nucleotides read TGTGCCAGCAGTTACGAGCGAGATTCCTACGAGCAGTACTTC. Translating it yields CASSYERDSYEQYF.

This clonotype has more than one count but fewer than ten. The rearrangement uses TRBV29-1 and TRBJ2-3; TRBD1 matches at 8 bases. The CDR3 sequence is 14 residues long. The germline gives CDR1 SQVTM, CDR2 ANQGSEA. Losses at the gene ends were 3 bases for V and 1 base for J; bases not matched to a gene: 3. The CDR3 loop is CSVEVTGGTDTQYF. The CDR3 region has the DNA TGCAGCGTTGAGGTGACAGGGGGCACAGATACGCAGTATTTT.

Many counts were recorded for this clonotype. The V call is TRBV7-3, the J call TRBJ2-7; the match to TRBD1 covers 9 bases. This CDR3 region has 15 residues. Germline CDR1 is SGHTA and CDR2 is FQGTGA. J lost 3 bases, V lost 3 bases, and 6 bases had no gene match. The CDR3 region is CASSFTGQGGYEQYF. CDR3 DNA sequence: TGTGCCAGCAGCTTCACGGGACAGGGTGGCTACGAGCAGTACTTC.

In its sample, this clonotype was seen many times. The chain couples TRBV7-8 to TRBJ2-1; tentative D call: TRBD2 (5 bases). CDR3 length equals 16 residues. V lost 1 base and J 0 bases, leaving 10 bases between the germline ends. Germline CDR1 reads SGHVS; CDR2 reads FQNEAQ. CDR3 region: CASSLETIGSYNEQFF. The CDR3 bases are TGTGCCAGCAGCTTAGAGACTATTGGCTCCTACAATGAGCAGTTCTTC.

This clonotype rates as medium-sized. The chain employs TRBV12-3 or TRBV12-4 and TRBJ1-1; D possibly corresponds to TRBD1 (5 bases). With 6 bases removed from V and 1 base from J, the gap between germline ends came to 15 bases. This CDR3 region has 15 residues. Here the CDR3 DNA reads TGTGCCAGCAGCCTTGTCGGGACGGCGAACACTGAAGCTTTCTTT. Translating gives CASSLVGTANTEAFF.

In its sample, this clonotype was seen many times. The rearrangement links TRBV29-1 to TRBJ1-1; D perhaps matches TRBD1 (5 bases). V was clipped by 7 bases and J by 1 base, with 10 bases between them. The germline CDR1 and CDR2 sequences are SQVTM and ANQGSEA. The CDR3 totals 12 residues. The CDR3, as DNA: TGCAGCGGGGGCCTTAGGAACACTGAAGCTTTCTTT. Translating it yields CSGGLRNTEAFF.

This clonotype was observed many times. The gene calls are TRBV19 and TRBJ2-7, with D uncertain. The CDR3 loop spans 13 amino acids. Deletions cut 7 bases from V and 3 bases from J, with 13 bases between. Germline V CDR1 and CDR2: LNHDA, SQIVND (reference sequence). The CDR3 DNA sequence: TGTGCCAGTACCCAATCAGTGAGCTACGAGCAGTACTTC. This sequence encodes CASTQSVSYEQYF.

There are many counts of this clonotype. At one of its ends the junction is not consistent with the germline gene, which may arise from a read error. V usage is TRBV7-7 and J usage is TRBJ2-5; D unclear. CDR1 is SSHAT, CDR2 FNYEAQ, per germline (reference sequence). The CDR3 covers 13 residues. CDR3 loop: CASSLLPLETQYF. Here the CDR3 DNA reads TGTGCTAGCAGCCTCTTACCGTTAGAGACCCAGTACTTC.

The DNA for the CDR3 is TGTGCCAGTAGTATTTGGGGGGGCCCTATCTACTTC. It specifies CASSIWGGPIYF. This sequence joins TRBV19 and TRBJ2-4; maybe TRBD2 (7 bases). The V gene lost 3 bases and the J gene lost 16 bases, with 16 bases spanning the gap. Germline assignment: CDR1 LNHDA and CDR2 SQIVND (reference sequence). The CDR3 covers 12 residues. The complete variable domain, with remaining parts taken from reference TRBV19 and TRBJ2-4, reads DGGITQSPKYLFRKEGQNVTLSCEQNLNHDAMYWYRQDPGQGLRLIYYSQIVNDFQKGDIAEGYSVSREKKESFPLTVTSAQKNPTAFYLCASSIWGGPIYFGAGTRLSVL.

Relative to its sample, this clonotype is medium-sized. V and J are TRBV3-1 and TRBJ2-1, with a weak D call TRBD2 (7 bases). This CDR3 region has 12 residues. Germline CDR1 LGHDT, CDR2 YNNKEL (reference sequence). The germline V and J ends were trimmed by 4 bases and 9 bases, with 10 bases remaining between them. The CDR3 protein is CASSRGGVEQFF. The CDR3 nucleotides are TGTGCCAGCAGCCGGGGGGGCGTTGAGCAGTTCTTC.

This clonotype was detected many times. V gene TRBV5-1 combines with J gene TRBJ2-1, with TRBD2 matching 8 bases. The CDR3 covers 15 residues. The V and J ends lost 4 bases and 5 bases, in that order; junction bases with no gene match: 8. Germline CDR1 is SGHRS and CDR2 is YFSETQ. The CDR3: CASSPRGLEDNEQFF. CDR3 DNA: TGCGCCAGCAGCCCCCGGGGACTAGAGGACAATGAGCAGTTCTTC.

In its sample, this clonotype is medium-sized. The chain uses TRBV7-2 and TRBJ2-2; 8 bases are a match to TRBD1. CDR1 is SGHTA, CDR2 FQGNSA, per germline. The CDR3 loop spans 15 amino acids. V was clipped by 1 base and J by 5 bases; unmatched bases: 3. In DNA, the CDR3 is TGTGCCAGCAGCTTAGACAGGGGGAGGACCGGGGAGCTGTTTTTT. Protein sequence: CASSLDRGRTGELFF.

J is TRBJ2-2 and V is TRBV5-1; 9 bases match TRBD2. The V and J ends lost 3 bases and 5 bases, in that order; junction bases with no gene match: 8. Germline CDR1 reads SGHRS; CDR2 reads YFSETQ. This CDR3 contains 16 residues. This CDR3 reads CASSSSSGRGTGELFF. CDR3 coding DNA: TGCGCCAGCAGCTCAAGTAGCGGGAGAGGGACCGGGGAGCTGTTTTTT.

In its sample, this clonotype ranks as medium-sized (0.01 to 0.1%). V is TRBV7-2 and J is TRBJ1-6; D perhaps matches TRBD1 (5 bases). The CDR3 has 14 amino acids. V was shortened by 5 bases and J by 9 bases, with 14 bases between the two germline ends. Per germline, CDR1 SGHTA and CDR2 FQGNSA. CDR3 DNA: TGTGCCAGCAGCGCGGGACGCCACATTTCACCCCTCCACTTT. It is translated as CASSAGRHISPLHF.

This clonotype was recorded many times. This chain uses TRBV10-3 with TRBJ2-7; maybe TRBD2 (6 bases). Between the trimmed V and J ends, which lost 10 bases and 0 bases, there was a span of 16 bases. Germline loops: CDR1 ENHRY, CDR2 SYGVKD. CDR3 size: 14 residues. In nucleotides, the CDR3 is TGTGCCACTAGATCGGGAGCCCCCTCCTACGAGCAGTACTTC. It is translated as CATRSGAPSYEQYF.

This clonotype came up many times. CDR3 bases: TGTGCCAGCAGCCATAGGGGGCGTCTCAACGAGCAGTACTTC. It translates to CASSHRGRLNEQYF. The rearrangement links TRBV3-1 to TRBJ2-7; the match to TRBD1 covers 7 bases. V lost 3 bases, J lost 5 bases, and 7 bases stayed unmatched. The germline CDR1 and CDR2 sequences are LGHDT and YNNKEL (reference sequence). This CDR3 is 14 amino acids long.

This clonotype appeared many times. The rearrangement uses TRBV30 and TRBJ1-4; no clear D gene. Looked up from germline, CDR1 is GTSNPN and CDR2 is SVGIG (reference sequence). Trimming took 2 bases from V and 3 from J, leaving 7 bases between them. The CDR3 runs 13 residues. CDR3 coding DNA: TGTGCCTGGAGTTTTTACTCTAATGAAAAACTGTTTTTT. Protein: CAWSFYSNEKLFF.

This clonotype was recorded at least ten times. V gene TRBV10-1 combines with J gene TRBJ2-5, with TRBD2 as a possible D gene (6 bases). Per germline, CDR1 WNHNN and CDR2 SYGVQD (reference sequence). This CDR3 is built from 12 residues. The V end was cut by 5 bases, the J end by 4 bases, with 8 bases between. The CDR3 DNA reads TGCGCCAGCAGTCGTAGCGGAGAGACCCAGTACTTC. This translates into CASSRSGETQYF.

The V call is TRBV4-1, the J call TRBJ2-7, with TRBD1 matching over 8 bases. J was trimmed by 2 bases and V by 4 bases; bases with no gene match: 4. Per germline, CDR1 MGHRA and CDR2 YSYEKL. This CDR3 is 14 amino acids long. The CDR3 here is CASSRTGRPYEQYF. The CDR3 DNA sequence: TGCGCCAGCAGCCGGACAGGGCGCCCCTACGAGCAGTACTTC.

The V and J genes are TRBV20-1 and TRBJ1-2, with D unclear. V lost 2 bases and J 6 bases, leaving 16 bases between the germline ends. Germline-derived CDR1 and CDR2 are DFQATT and SNEGSKA (reference sequence). This CDR3 spans 14 amino acids. CDR3 nucleotides: TGCAGTGCTAGATCACAAGATCGGAGAAATGGCTACACCTTC. This gives the protein CSARSQDRRNGYTF.

This clonotype was seen at least ten times. The chain is built from TRBV12-3 or TRBV12-4 and TRBJ2-2; 8 nucleotides agree with TRBD2. Trimming at V came to 8 bases and at J to 6 bases, leaving 8 bases not matched to a gene. There are 14 residues in the CDR3. CDR3 in amino acids: CASRSGTSAGELFF. DNA of the CDR3: TGTGCCAGCCGCAGTGGGACTAGTGCCGGGGAGCTGTTTTTT.

This clonotype was recorded at least ten times. The chain links TRBV6-5 to TRBJ2-7; 7 nucleotides line up with TRBD1. J lost 5 bases, V lost 2 bases, and 9 bases had no gene match. Germline V lookup: CDR1 MNHEY, CDR2 SVGAGI. The CDR3 covers 15 residues. CDR3 amino acids: CASSYAAGGADEQYF. The CDR3 nucleotides are TGTGCCAGCAGTTACGCGGCAGGGGGAGCCGACGAGCAGTACTTC.

This clonotype has a single count. One base away lies a much larger clone, so this may be a sequencing read error. The genes are TRBV18 and TRBJ1-6, with D unclear. Germline assignment: CDR1 KGHSH and CDR2 LQKENI. The CDR3 is made up of 14 amino acids. The CDR3 loop reads CASSPRDLNSTLHF. CDR3 nucleotides: TGTGCCAGCTCACCCCGGGATCTTAATTCAACCCTCCACTTT.

This clonotype was found many times. The chain is built from TRBV20-1 and TRBJ2-3; D is uncertain. Trimming stripped 6 bases from V and 1 base from J, with 14 bases between. The CDR3 is 14 residues long. Per germline, CDR1 DFQATT and CDR2 SNEGSKA (reference sequence). Here the CDR3 DNA reads TGCAGTGCGCAACACCCTGAGGGCACAGATACGCAGTATTTT. It translates to CSAQHPEGTDTQYF.

A few counts support this clonotype. The chain combines TRBV4-2 with TRBJ2-4; 11 positions agree with TRBD2. V was pared by 2 bases and J by 0 bases, with 15 bases of the junction left unmatched. Germline values: CDR1 LGHNA, CDR2 YNFKEQ. CDR3 length: 21 residues. CDR3 residues: CASSQKTSGTLGALAKNIQYF. The CDR3 DNA reads as TGTGCCAGCAGCCAAAAGACTAGCGGGACACTGGGAGCCCTAGCCAAAAACATTCAGTACTTC.

This clonotype was seen more than once but under ten times. The chain links TRBV11-2 to TRBJ2-5, with D perhaps matching TRBD2 (5 bases). V was cut by 2 bases and J by 4 bases, with 11 bases left in between. Germline CDR1 and CDR2: SGHAT and FQNNGV. This CDR3 comprises 14 residues. The CDR3: CASSLTRVGETQYF. The CDR3 DNA reads as TGTGCCAGCAGCTTAACTAGGGTTGGAGAGACCCAGTACTTC. The full variable domain, completed using reference TRBV11-2 and TRBJ2-5, is EAGVAQSPRYKIIEKRQSVAFWCNPISGHATLYWYQQILGQGPKLLIQFQNNGVVDDSQLPKDRFSAERLKGVDSTLKIQPAKLEDSAVYLCASSLTRVGETQYFGPGTRLLVL.

This clonotype is labeled as medium-sized (0.01 to 0.1%). The J gene is TRBJ2-4, the V gene TRBV5-1, with 13 bases that match TRBD2. The V segment lost 5 bases and the J segment 0 bases; nucleotides outside the gene matches: 8. The CDR3 totals 18 residues. The germline CDR1 and CDR2 sequences are SGHRS and YFSETQ. The CDR3 DNA sequence: TGCGCCAGCAGGACGGGACTAGCGGGGACCTTAGCCAAAAACATTCAGTACTTC. Translation: CASRTGLAGTLAKNIQYF.